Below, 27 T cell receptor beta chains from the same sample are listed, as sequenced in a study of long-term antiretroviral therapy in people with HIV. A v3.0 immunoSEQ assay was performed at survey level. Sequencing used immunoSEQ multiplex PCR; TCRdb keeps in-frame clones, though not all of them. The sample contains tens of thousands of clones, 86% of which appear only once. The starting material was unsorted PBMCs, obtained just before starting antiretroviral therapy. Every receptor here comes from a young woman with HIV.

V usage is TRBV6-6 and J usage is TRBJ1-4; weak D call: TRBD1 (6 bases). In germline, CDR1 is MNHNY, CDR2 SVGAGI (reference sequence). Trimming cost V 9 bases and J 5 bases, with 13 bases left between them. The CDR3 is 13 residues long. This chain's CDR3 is CASQQGWNEKLFF. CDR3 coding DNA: TGTGCCAGTCAACAGGGCTGGAATGAAAAACTGTTTTTT.

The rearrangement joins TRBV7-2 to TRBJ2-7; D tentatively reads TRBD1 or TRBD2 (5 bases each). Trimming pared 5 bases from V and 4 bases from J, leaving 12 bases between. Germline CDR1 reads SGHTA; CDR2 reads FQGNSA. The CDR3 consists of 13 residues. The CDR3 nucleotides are TGTGCCAGCAGCACTCGGGACGGTTACGAGCAGTACTTC. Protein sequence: CASSTRDGYEQYF.

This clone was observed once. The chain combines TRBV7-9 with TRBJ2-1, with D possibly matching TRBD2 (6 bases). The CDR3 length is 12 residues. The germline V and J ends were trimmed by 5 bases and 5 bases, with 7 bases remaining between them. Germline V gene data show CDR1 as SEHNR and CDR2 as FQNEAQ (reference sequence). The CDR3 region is CASSPGDNEQFF. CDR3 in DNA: TGTGCCAGCAGCCCGGGGGACAATGAGCAGTTCTTC.

The CDR3 spells CASSFGKLGREQFF. CDR3 nucleotides: TGTGCCAGCAGTTTCGGGAAGCTAGGTCGAGAGCAGTTCTTC. V usage is TRBV11-3 and J usage is TRBJ2-1; possibly TRBD2 for D (5 bases). The V and J ends lost 6 bases and 10 bases respectively, with 19 bases between them. The CDR3 contains 14 residues. Germline V gives CDR1 SGHNT, CDR2 YENEEA.

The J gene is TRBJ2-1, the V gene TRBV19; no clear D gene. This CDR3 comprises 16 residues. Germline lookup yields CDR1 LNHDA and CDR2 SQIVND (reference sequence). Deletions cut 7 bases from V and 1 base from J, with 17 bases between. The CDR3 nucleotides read TGTGCCAGTACCAATCCGGAAGCGCCATCCTACAATGAGCAGTTCTTC. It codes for CASTNPEAPSYNEQFF.

CDR3 nucleotide sequence: TGTGCCAGCAGCTTAGACCACGGGACAGTGGATAGCAATCAGCCCCAGCATTTT. Its protein is CASSLDHGTVDSNQPQHF. This chain connects TRBV7-9 to TRBJ1-5, with TRBD1 matching 7 bases. V trimming: 1 base; J trimming: 0 bases; junction bases outside the gene matches: 9. There are 18 residues in the CDR3. In germline, CDR1 is SEHNR, CDR2 FQNEAQ (reference sequence).

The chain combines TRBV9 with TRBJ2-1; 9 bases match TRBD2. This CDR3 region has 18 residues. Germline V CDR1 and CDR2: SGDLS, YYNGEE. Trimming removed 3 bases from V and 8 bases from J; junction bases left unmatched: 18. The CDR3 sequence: CASSDTFLAGEAFDEQFF. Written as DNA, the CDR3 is TGTGCCAGCAGCGACACCTTCTTAGCGGGAGAGGCATTCGATGAGCAGTTCTTC.

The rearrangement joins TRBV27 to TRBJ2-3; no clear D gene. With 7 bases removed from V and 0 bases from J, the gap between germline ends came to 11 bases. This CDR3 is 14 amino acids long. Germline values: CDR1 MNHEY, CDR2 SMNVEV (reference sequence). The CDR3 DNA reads TGTGCCAGCAATCTAGACTCAAGCACAGATACGCAGTATTTT. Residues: CASNLDSSTDTQYF.

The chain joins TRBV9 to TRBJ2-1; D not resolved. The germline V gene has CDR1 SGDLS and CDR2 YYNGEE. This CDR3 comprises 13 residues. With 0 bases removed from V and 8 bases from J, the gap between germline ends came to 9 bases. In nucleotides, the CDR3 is TGTGCCAGCAGCGTAGTGGGGTTCCATGAGCAGTTCTTC. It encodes CASSVVGFHEQFF.

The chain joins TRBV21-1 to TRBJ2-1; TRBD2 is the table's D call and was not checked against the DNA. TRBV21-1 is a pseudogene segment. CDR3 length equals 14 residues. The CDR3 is CASPMAGAYNEQFF. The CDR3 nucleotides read TGTGCCAGCCCCATGGCGGGGGCCTACAATGAGCAGTTCTTC.

The CDR3 nucleotides read TGTGCCAGCAGCTTGGGATACAACGAGCCCTTAAACCAGGGCTACACCTTC. This sequence encodes CASSLGYNEPLNQGYTF. This chain connects TRBV5-4 to TRBJ1-2, with D unresolved. The germline V gene encodes CDR1 SGHNT and CDR2 YYREEE (reference sequence). The V and J ends lost 0 bases and 8 bases respectively, with 23 bases between them. The CDR3 is made up of 17 amino acids.

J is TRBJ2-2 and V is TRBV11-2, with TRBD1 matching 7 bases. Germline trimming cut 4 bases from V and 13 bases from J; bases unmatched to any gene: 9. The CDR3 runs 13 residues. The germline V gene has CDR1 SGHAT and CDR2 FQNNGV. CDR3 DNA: TGTGCCAGCAGCTGGACAGGTTCCGGTGGGCTGTTTTTT. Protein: CASSWTGSGGLFF.

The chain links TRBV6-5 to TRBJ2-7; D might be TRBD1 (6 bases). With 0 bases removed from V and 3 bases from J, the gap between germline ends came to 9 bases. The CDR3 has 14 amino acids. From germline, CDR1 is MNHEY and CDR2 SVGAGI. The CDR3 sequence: CASSYSRTDYEQYF. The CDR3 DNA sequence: TGTGCCAGCAGTTACTCCAGGACAGACTACGAGCAGTACTTC.

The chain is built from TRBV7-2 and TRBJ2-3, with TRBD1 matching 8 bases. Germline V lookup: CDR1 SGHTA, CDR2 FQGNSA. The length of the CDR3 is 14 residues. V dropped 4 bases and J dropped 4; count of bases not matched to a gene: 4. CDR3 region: CASSSEDRADTQYF. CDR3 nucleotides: TGTGCCAGCAGCTCAGAGGACAGGGCAGATACGCAGTATTTT.

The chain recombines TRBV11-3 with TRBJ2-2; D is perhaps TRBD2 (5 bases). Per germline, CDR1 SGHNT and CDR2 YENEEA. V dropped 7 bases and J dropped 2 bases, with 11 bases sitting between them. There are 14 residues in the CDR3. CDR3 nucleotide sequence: TGTGCCAGCACCCCACGGGGTAACACCGGGGAGCTGTTTTTT. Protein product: CASTPRGNTGELFF.

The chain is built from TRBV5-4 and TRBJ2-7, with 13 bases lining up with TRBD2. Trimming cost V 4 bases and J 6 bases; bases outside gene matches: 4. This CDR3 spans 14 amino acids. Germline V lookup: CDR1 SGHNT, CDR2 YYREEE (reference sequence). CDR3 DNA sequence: TGTGCCAGCAGCAGCGGACTAGCGGGAGCCGAGCAGTACTTC. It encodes CASSSGLAGAEQYF.

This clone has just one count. For the CDR3, the DNA is TGTGCCAGCAGTATGACAGGGGTTAATGAAAAACTGTTTTTT. Protein sequence: CASSMTGVNEKLFF. V and J are TRBV6-6 and TRBJ1-4; 8 bases match TRBD1. CDR3 length equals 14 residues. V dropped 5 bases and J dropped 4; count of bases not matched to a gene: 3. Germline values: CDR1 MNHNY, CDR2 SVGAGI (reference sequence).

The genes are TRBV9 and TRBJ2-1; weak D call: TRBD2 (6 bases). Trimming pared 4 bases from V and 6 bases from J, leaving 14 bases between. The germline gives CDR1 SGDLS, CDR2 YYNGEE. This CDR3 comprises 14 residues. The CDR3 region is CASSLGTEGNEQFF. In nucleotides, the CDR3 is TGTGCCAGCAGCCTCGGGACTGAGGGCAATGAGCAGTTCTTC.

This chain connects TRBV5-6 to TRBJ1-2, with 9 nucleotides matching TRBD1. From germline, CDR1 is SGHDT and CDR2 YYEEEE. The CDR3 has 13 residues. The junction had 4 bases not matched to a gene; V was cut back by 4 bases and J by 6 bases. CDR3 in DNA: TGTGCCAGCAGCCTGGGACAGGGTCATGGCTACACCTTC. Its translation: CASSLGQGHGYTF.

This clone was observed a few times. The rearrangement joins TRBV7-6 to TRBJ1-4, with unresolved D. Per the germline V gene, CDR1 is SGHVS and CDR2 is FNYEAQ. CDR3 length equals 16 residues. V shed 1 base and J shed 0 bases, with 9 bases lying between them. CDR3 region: CASSLEAAATNEKLFF. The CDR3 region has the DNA TGTGCCAGCAGCTTAGAAGCCGCGGCAACTAATGAAAAACTGTTTTTT.

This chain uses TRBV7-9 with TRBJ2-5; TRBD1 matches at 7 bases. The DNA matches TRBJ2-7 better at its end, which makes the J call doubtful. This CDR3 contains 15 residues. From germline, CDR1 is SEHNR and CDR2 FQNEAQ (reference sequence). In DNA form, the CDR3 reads TGTGCCAGCAGCTCTCGGGACAGAATCTCCTACGAGCAGTACTTC. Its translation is CASSSRDRISYEQYF.

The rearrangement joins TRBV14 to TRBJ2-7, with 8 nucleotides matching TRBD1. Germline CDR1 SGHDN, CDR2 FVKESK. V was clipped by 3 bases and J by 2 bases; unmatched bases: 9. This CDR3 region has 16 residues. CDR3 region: CASSQNRGQETYEQYF. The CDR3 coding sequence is TGTGCCAGCAGCCAGAACCGGGGACAGGAAACCTACGAGCAGTACTTC.

The CDR3 region is CASSADPGQGSYEQYF. The CDR3 DNA reads as TGTGCCAGCAGTGCCGATCCAGGACAGGGTTCCTACGAGCAGTACTTC. The chain combines TRBV28 with TRBJ2-7, with 8 bases identical to TRBD1. Germline CDR1 reads MDHEN; CDR2 reads SYDVKM. After removal of 5 bases from V and 1 base from J, the junction contained 10 bases not matched to a gene. The CDR3 consists of 16 residues.

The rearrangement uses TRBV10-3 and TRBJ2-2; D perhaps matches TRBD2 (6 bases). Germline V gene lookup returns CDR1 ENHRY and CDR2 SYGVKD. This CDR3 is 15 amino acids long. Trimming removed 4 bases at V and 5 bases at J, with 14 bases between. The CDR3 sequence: CAISATGENTGELFF. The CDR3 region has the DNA TGTGCCATCAGTGCTACGGGAGAGAATACCGGGGAGCTGTTTTTT.

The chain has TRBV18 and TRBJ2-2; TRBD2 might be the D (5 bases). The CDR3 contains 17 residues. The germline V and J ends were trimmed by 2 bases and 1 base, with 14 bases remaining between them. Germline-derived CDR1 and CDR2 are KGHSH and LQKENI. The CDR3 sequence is CASSPFFRRENTGELFF. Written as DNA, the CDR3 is TGTGCCAGCTCACCATTCTTTCGACGGGAGAACACCGGGGAGCTGTTTTTT.

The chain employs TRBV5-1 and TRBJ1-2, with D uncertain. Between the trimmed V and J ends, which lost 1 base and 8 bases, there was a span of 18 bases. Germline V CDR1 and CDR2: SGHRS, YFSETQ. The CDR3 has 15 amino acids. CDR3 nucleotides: TGCGCCAGCAGCTTGTTAACGGATGTTAAGGGAGGCTACACCTTC. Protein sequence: CASSLLTDVKGGYTF.

CDR3 sequence (DNA): TGTGCCAGCAGCTTAGTGATCGGGAGGGAGGGTGAGCAGTTCTTC. It is translated as CASSLVIGREGEQFF. This chain uses TRBV11-1 with TRBJ2-1, with 8 bases that match TRBD2. The CDR3 is 15 residues long. V lost 1 base, J lost 9 bases, and 8 bases stayed unmatched. The V gene's germline CDR1 is SGHAT and CDR2 FQDESV (reference sequence).